This T cell receptor beta chain comes out of a study of cytomegalovirus exposure and HLA in healthy donors. Overall study findings and caveats: Generally TCR sequences proved uncommon, though certain public TCRs appeared in numerous donors. The tendency of first-cohort TCR clusters to co-occur in the approximately 120 validation repertoires was identified by a subsequent analysis.

V trimming: 9 bases; J trimming: 1 base; junction bases outside the gene matches: 8. In germline, CDR1 is SGHNT, CDR2 YYREEE (reference sequence). The length of the CDR3 is 14 residues. A remark on this clone: The antigen remains unidentified.

Here immunoSEQ multiplex PCR was the method, and the copy in TCRdb shows in-frame clones only, minus some. The data contain hundreds of thousands of clones, about 90% of them singletons. Material: PBMCs. The TCR comes from a woman younger than 45 in good health and CMV-seropositive. The V gene is TRBV5-4, the J gene TRBJ2-3; 7 bases align to TRBD2. The CDR3 nucleotides are TGTGCCACTATAGGAGGGAGGGGCACAGATACGCAGTATTTT. The encoded protein is CATIGGRGTDTQYF.